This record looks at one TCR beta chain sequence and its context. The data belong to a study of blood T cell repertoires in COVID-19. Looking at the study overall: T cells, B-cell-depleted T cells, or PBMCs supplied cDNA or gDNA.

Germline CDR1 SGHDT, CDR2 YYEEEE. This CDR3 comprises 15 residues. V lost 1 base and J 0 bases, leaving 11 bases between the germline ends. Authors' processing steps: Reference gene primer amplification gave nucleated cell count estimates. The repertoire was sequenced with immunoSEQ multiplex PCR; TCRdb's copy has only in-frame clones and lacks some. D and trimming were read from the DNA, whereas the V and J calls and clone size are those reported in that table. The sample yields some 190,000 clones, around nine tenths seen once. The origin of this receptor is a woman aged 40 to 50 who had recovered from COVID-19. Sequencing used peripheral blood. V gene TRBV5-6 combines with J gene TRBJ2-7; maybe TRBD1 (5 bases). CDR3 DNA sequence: TGTGCCAGCAGCTTGTGGGGCGCTATCTCCTACGAGCAGTACTTC. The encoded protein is CASSLWGAISYEQYF.